The 6 T cell receptor beta chains given below trace back to one sample, sequenced in a study of blood T cell repertoires in COVID-19 (dated by TCRdb to the early 2020s). Libraries came from the immunoSEQ multiplex PCR assay. TCRdb re-hosts the immuneACCESS table, in-frame sequences only. Its copies lack some clones; in the studies checked, an unresolved V gene accounts for under half of them, and the cause for the rest is not known. In this sample the table shows roughly 250,000 clones, around 90% of which occur a single time. The top ten constitute over 0.85% of the sample. The sample taken for sequencing was PBMCs or T cells enriched from blood (not recorded which). These TCRs come from a man between 50 and 59 years old who had been exposed to COVID-19.

J is TRBJ1-4 and V is TRBV6-5; 8 nucleotides agree with TRBD1. Trimming cost V 8 bases and J 4 bases; bases outside gene matches: 6. CDR1 and CDR2 from the germline V gene are MNHEY and SVGAGI. This CDR3 spans 14 amino acids. CDR3 loop: CASRDRGLNEKLFF. The CDR3 DNA reads as TGTGCCAGCCGCGACAGGGGCCTTAATGAAAAACTGTTTTTT.

This sequence joins TRBV19 and TRBJ2-2; weak D call: TRBD2 (6 bases). Germline V gives CDR1 LNHDA, CDR2 SQIVND (reference sequence). Trimming pared 10 bases from V and 3 bases from J, leaving 18 bases between. The CDR3 is made up of 15 amino acids. The CDR3 here is CATTPRRGDTGELFF. CDR3 in DNA: TGTGCCACCACCCCGCGGCGGGGAGACACCGGGGAGCTGTTTTTT.

The chain joins TRBV5-5 to TRBJ2-7, with a possible D match to TRBD2 (6 bases). Trimming took off 4 bases at V and 4 bases at J, with 12 bases between the two ends. This CDR3 spans 13 amino acids. From germline, CDR1 is SGHKS and CDR2 YYEKEE (reference sequence). DNA of the CDR3: TGTGCCAGCAGCGGCCGGGACTTTTACGAGCAGTACGTC. This translates into CASSGRDFYEQYV.

In the case of this clone: The sample contains more than one DNA sequence encoding this CDR3. V is TRBV28 and J is TRBJ1-3; D ambiguous. The germline CDR1 and CDR2 sequences are MDHEN and SYDVKM. Trimming removed 5 bases from V and 0 bases from J, with 11 bases in between. This CDR3 has 15 amino acids. The chain's CDR3 is CASSPGGFSGNTIYF. Here the CDR3 DNA reads TGTGCCAGCAGTCCAGGAGGTTTCTCTGGAAACACCATATATTTT.

This chain uses TRBV28 with TRBJ2-2, with 10 bases lining up with TRBD1. CDR1 is MDHEN and CDR2 is SYDVKM in the germline V gene. This CDR3 is built from 17 residues. V gave up 5 bases and J gave up 3 bases; unmatched junction bases: 9. The chain's CDR3 is CASSPRQGAFDTGELFF. In DNA form, the CDR3 reads TGTGCCAGCAGTCCCAGACAGGGGGCTTTTGACACCGGGGAGCTGTTTTTT.

The V call is TRBV7-6, the J call TRBJ2-3, with D unclear. Germline V gene data show CDR1 as SGHVS and CDR2 as FNYEAQ. This CDR3 is built from 17 residues. Trimming shortened V by 5 bases and J by 1 base, and 19 bases separated the two germline ends. CDR3 DNA sequence: TGTGCCAGCAGCCCGCGCCCCCTAGAAGCGCGCACAGATACGCAGTATTTT. Translated, it gives CASSPRPLEARTDTQYF.